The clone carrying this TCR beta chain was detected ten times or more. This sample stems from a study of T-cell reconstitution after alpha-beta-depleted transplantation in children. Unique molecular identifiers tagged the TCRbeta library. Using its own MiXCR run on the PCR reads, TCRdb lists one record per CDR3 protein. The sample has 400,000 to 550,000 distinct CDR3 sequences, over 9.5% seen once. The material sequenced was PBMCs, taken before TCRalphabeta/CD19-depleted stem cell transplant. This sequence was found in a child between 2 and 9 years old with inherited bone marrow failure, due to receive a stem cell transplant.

CDR3 sequence reads: CASSYGTSGLNEQFF. CDR3 bases: TGTGCCAGCAGCTATGGGACTAGCGGTTTAAATGAGCAGTTCTTC. This chain uses TRBV5-6 with TRBJ2-1, with 11 bases identical to TRBD2. Germline V gene lookup returns CDR1 SGHDT and CDR2 YYEEEE. V shed 3 bases, J shed 7 bases, and the junction held 6 bases outside the gene matches. This CDR3 spans 15 amino acids.